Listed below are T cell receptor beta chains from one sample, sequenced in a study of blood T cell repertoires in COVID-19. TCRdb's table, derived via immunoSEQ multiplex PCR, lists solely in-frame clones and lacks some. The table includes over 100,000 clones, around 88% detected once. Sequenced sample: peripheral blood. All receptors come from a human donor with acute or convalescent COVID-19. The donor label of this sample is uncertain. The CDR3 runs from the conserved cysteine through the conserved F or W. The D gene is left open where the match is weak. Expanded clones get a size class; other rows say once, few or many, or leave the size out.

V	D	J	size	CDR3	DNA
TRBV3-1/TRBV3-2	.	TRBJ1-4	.	CASREGDATNEKLFF	TGTGCCAGCAGAGAGGGCGACGCAACTAATGAAAAACTGTTTTTT
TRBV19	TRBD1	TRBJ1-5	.	CATRQGRGYQPQHF	TGTGCCACCCGACAGGGGCGCGGTTATCAGCCCCAGCATTTT
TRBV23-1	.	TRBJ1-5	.	CASSLRGGPLVNQPQHF	TGCGCCAGCAGTCTTAGGGGGGGTCCCCTAGTGAATCAGCCCCAGCATTTT
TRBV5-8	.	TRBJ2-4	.	CASSLSGIQYF	TGTGCCAGCAGCTTGTCGGGCATTCAGTACTTC
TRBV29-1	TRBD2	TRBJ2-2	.	CSVDNIAGGSPGELFF	TGCAGCGTTGACAATATAGCGGGAGGGTCCCCCGGGGAGCTGTTTTTT
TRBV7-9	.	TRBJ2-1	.	CASSSEGLIYNEQFF	TGTGCCAGCAGCTCGGAGGGCCTCATCTACAATGAGCAGTTCTTC
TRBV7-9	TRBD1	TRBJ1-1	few	CASSLMTGSTEAFF	TGTGCCAGCAGTTTGATGACAGGGAGTACTGAAGCTTTCTTT
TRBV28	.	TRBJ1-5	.	CASSFPAGTAGNQPQHF	TGTGCCAGCAGTTTTCCCGCCGGAACAGCGGGCAATCAGCCCCAGCATTTT
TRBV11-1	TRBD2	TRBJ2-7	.	CASSFSGSLYEQYF	TGTGCCAGCAGCTTTAGCGGGAGTCTTTACGAGCAGTACTTC
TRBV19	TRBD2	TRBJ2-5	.	CASSIFLLAGGIGETQYF	TGTGCCAGTAGTATATTCCTTCTAGCGGGAGGGATCGGAGAGACCCAGTACTTC
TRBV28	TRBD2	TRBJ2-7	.	CASTGGLAASYEQYF	TGTGCCAGTACTGGGGGACTAGCGGCCTCCTACGAGCAGTACTTC